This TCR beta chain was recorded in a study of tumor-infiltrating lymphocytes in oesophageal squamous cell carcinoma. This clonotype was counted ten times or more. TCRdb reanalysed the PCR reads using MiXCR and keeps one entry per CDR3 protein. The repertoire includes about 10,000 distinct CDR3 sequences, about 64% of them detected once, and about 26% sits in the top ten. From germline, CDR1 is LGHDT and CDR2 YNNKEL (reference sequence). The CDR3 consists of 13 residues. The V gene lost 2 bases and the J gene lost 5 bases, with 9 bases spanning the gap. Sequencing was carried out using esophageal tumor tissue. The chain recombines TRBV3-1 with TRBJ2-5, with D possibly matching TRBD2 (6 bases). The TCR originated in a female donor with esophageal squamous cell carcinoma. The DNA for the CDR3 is TGTGCCAGCAGCCAAAGAGCGGGCGAGACCCAGTACTTC. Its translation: CASSQRAGETQYF.